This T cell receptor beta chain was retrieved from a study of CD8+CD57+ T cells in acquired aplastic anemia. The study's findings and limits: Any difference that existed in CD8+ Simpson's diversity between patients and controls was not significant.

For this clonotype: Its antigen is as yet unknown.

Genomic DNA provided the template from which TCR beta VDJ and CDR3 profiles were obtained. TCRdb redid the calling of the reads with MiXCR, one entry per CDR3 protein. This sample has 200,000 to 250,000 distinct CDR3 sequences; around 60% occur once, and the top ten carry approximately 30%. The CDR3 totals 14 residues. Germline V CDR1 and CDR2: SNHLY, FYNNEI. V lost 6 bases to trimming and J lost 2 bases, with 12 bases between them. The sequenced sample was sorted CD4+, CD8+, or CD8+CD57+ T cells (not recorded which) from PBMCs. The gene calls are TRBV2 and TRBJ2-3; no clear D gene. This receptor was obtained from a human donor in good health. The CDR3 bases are TGTGCCAGCAGGACTCTCCCCATCACAGATACGCAGTATTTT. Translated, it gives CASRTLPITDTQYF.